Each of the 25 T cell receptor beta chains below was sequenced from the same sample in a study of low-dose radiotherapy and immunotherapy resistance in tumors. This sample's time point: before trial treatment. Gene-specific TRAV and TRBV primers were used for first-strand cDNA, covering alpha and beta chains. Over roughly 19 PCR cycles, TCRs were amplified from a constant-region primer and V-primer adapter. TCRdb re-called the reads through MiXCR, storing one row per CDR3 protein. The sample comprises under 70,000 distinct CDR3 sequences, less than 25% of which are singletons, and just over 5.5% rests with the top ten. The sample consisted of PBMCs, taken before treatment. The receptors were gathered from a male donor with prostate cancer.

This clonotype was detected ten times or more. This chain connects TRBV27 to TRBJ2-2; D gene uncertain. Germline values: CDR1 MNHEY, CDR2 SMNVEV (reference sequence). The germline V and J ends were trimmed by 2 bases and 2 bases, with 9 bases remaining between them. The CDR3 has 15 amino acids. The CDR3 DNA reads TGTGCCAGCAGTTTAGGGCAGACCAACACCGGGGAGCTGTTTTTT. It specifies CASSLGQTNTGELFF.

About this clonotype: With only one base between it and a far larger clone, this is likely a read error. J is TRBJ2-1 and V is TRBV13; D call uncertain. CDR1 and CDR2 from the germline V gene are PRHDT and FYEKMQ (reference sequence). The CDR3 has 13 amino acids. V was cut by 1 base and J by 10 bases, with 11 bases left in between. The DNA for the CDR3 is TGTGCCAGCAGCTTAGCGCCGGTCACCGAGCAGTTCTTC. It is translated as CASSLAPVTEQFF.

This clonotype is medium-sized by share. The chain employs TRBV29-1 and TRBJ1-1; unclear D gene. This CDR3 spans 12 amino acids. V was shortened by 4 bases and J by 3 bases, with 9 bases between the two germline ends. The germline V gene has CDR1 SQVTM and CDR2 ANQGSEA. The CDR3 reads CSVVGGYTEAFF. The CDR3 DNA reads as TGCAGCGTTGTCGGCGGTTACACTGAAGCTTTCTTT.

The table lists this clonotype with many counts. The chain carries TRBV15 and TRBJ1-3; D uncertain. This CDR3 region has 15 residues. V lost 3 bases, J lost 0 bases, and 9 bases lay in between. The germline V gene has CDR1 LNHNV and CDR2 YYDKDF (reference sequence). The CDR3 DNA reads as TGTGCCACCAGCAGGACTGGAGACTCTGGAAACACCATATATTTT. This encodes CATSRTGDSGNTIYF. The entire variable domain, with the rest obtained from reference TRBV15 and TRBJ1-3, is as follows: DAMVIQNPRYQVTQFGKPVTLSCSQTLNHNVMYWYQQKSSQAPKLLFHYYDKDFNNEADTPDNFQSRRPNTSFCFLDIRSPGLGDTAMYLCATSRTGDSGNTIYFGEGSWLTVV.

This clonotype was counted at least ten times. The chain links TRBV12-3 or TRBV12-4 to TRBJ2-7; 7 bases fit TRBD1. This CDR3 has 15 amino acids. Trimming took 6 bases from V and 0 from J; bases not matched to a gene: 8. CDR3 coding DNA: TGTGCCAGCAGCCGAGAGGGGGCCAGCTCCTACGAGCAGTACTTC. Translated: CASSREGASSYEQYF.

This clonotype appeared many times. The chain employs TRBV4-1 and TRBJ1-6, with D possibly matching TRBD1 (6 bases). V was cut by 4 bases and J by 10 bases, with 17 bases left in between. This CDR3 spans 15 amino acids. Germline CDR1 reads MGHRA; CDR2 reads YSYEKL. CDR3 amino acids: CASSLAAVGGSPLHF. CDR3 coding DNA: TGCGCCAGCAGCCTCGCAGCGGTCGGGGGCTCACCCCTCCACTTT.

Concerning this clonotype itself: A far larger clone is one base from this, pointing to a likely read error. The gene calls are TRBV6-1 and TRBJ2-1, with TRBD2 matching 11 bases. This CDR3 is 16 amino acids long. V lost 4 bases, J lost 10 bases, and 12 bases stayed unmatched. The germline V gene has CDR1 MNHNS and CDR2 SASEGT. For the CDR3, the DNA is TGTGCCAGCAGTGGATACCTAGCGGGGGGTGTAAACGAGCAGTTCTTC. Its protein product is CASSGYLAGGVNEQFF.

This clonotype was seen more than once but under ten times. V gene TRBV9 combines with J gene TRBJ1-5, with TRBD1 as a possible D gene (5 bases). The germline CDR1 and CDR2 sequences are SGDLS and YYNGEE. With 0 bases removed from V and 5 bases from J, the gap between germline ends came to 12 bases. The CDR3 consists of 15 residues. CDR3: CASSVEAGWDQPQHF. The CDR3 DNA reads TGTGCCAGCAGCGTAGAGGCAGGGTGGGATCAGCCCCAGCATTTT.

This clonotype was counted between two and nine times. V gene TRBV20-1 combines with J gene TRBJ2-1; 9 bases are shared with TRBD1. CDR3 size: 13 residues. Trimming took 6 bases from V and 8 from J; bases not matched to a gene: 8. The germline V gene has CDR1 DFQATT and CDR2 SNEGSKA (reference sequence). CDR3 bases: TGCAGTGCACGCTCCGGGACAGGGCATGAGCAGTTCTTC. This gives the protein CSARSGTGHEQFF.

At least ten counts were recorded for this clonotype. The chain uses TRBV27 and TRBJ2-2, with 8 bases aligning to TRBD2. Losses at the gene ends were 6 bases for V and 5 bases for J; bases not matched to a gene: 8. The V gene's germline CDR1 is MNHEY and CDR2 SMNVEV (reference sequence). This CDR3 has 15 amino acids. CDR3 sequence: CASRKPGLGTGELFF. The CDR3 nucleotides are TGTGCCAGCAGGAAGCCGGGACTAGGTACCGGGGAGCTGTTTTTT.

The chain recombines TRBV7-9 with TRBJ2-1; 9 bases agree with TRBD1. This CDR3 spans 15 amino acids. With V trimmed by 5 bases and J by 3 bases, 5 bases remained unmatched. CDR1 is SEHNR and CDR2 is FQNEAQ in the germline V gene (reference sequence). CDR3 DNA: TGTGCCAGCAGCGACCGGGGACAGGGCTACAATGAGCAGTTCTTC. Translated, it gives CASSDRGQGYNEQFF.

This clonotype has a count of ten or more. The chain couples TRBV30 to TRBJ2-5; D is possibly TRBD1 (5 bases). V was clipped by 3 bases and J by 4 bases, with 12 bases between them. The length of the CDR3 is 13 residues. Germline-derived CDR1 and CDR2 are GTSNPN and SVGIG (reference sequence). The DNA for the CDR3 is TGTGCCTGGAGAGGCAGGGTGAGAGAGACCCAGTACTTC. Translating it yields CAWRGRVRETQYF.

This clonotype was recorded a few times. The chain combines TRBV12-3 or TRBV12-4 with TRBJ2-7; tentatively, D is TRBD1 or TRBD2 (5 bases each). With 7 bases removed from V and 6 bases from J, the gap between germline ends came to 16 bases. This CDR3 has 13 amino acids. The CDR3 bases are TGTGCCAGCACCCCCAGTGGGGGACGCGAGCAGTACTTC. Residues: CASTPSGGREQYF.

On this clonotype itself: A read error is the likely source, as a far larger clone sits one nucleotide away. V usage is TRBV23-1 and J usage is TRBJ2-1; D gene uncertain. TRBV23-1 is an ORF, and what it does is uncertain. The CDR3 has 14 amino acids. V gave up 10 bases and J gave up 10 bases, with 23 bases separating them. The CDR3 here is CATIRPTKYYEQFF. CDR3 nucleotides: TGCGCCACCATTAGACCCACGAAATACTACGAGCAGTTCTTC.

In the case of this clonotype: It differs at one base from a far larger clone, so likely a read error. The J gene is TRBJ2-1, the V gene TRBV12-3 or TRBV12-4; no reliable D call. V was trimmed by 6 bases and J by 10 bases, leaving 31 bases between them. The CDR3 loop spans 18 amino acids. The CDR3 reads CASSLGFPRPGRGYEQFF. Here the CDR3 DNA reads TGTGCCAGCAGCCTCGGGTTCCCCCGTCCGGGCCGAGGCTACGAGCAGTTCTTC.

The chain carries TRBV11-2 and TRBJ1-1, with D perhaps TRBD1 (6 bases). The V gene lost 4 bases and the J gene lost 4 bases, with 13 bases spanning the gap. The germline CDR1 and CDR2 sequences are SGHAT and FQNNGV. This CDR3 is built from 14 residues. The CDR3 loop reads CASSSQQGSTEAFF. CDR3 bases: TGTGCCAGCAGCTCGCAGCAGGGGAGCACTGAAGCTTTCTTT.

This clonotype was detected many times. The DNA for the CDR3 is TGCAGTGCTCCGGCCCTCCGCACAGATACGCAGTATTTT. This sequence encodes CSAPALRTDTQYF. The J gene is TRBJ2-3, the V gene TRBV20-1; D is undetermined. This CDR3 has 13 residues. Trimming took 5 bases from V and 1 from J, leaving 10 bases between them. The germline V gene has CDR1 DFQATT and CDR2 SNEGSKA (reference sequence).

This clonotype was seen at least ten times. The chain combines TRBV28 with TRBJ1-1; D is unclear. Trimming removed 3 bases at V and 0 bases at J, with 14 bases between. The CDR3 is 16 amino acids. The germline V gene encodes CDR1 MDHEN and CDR2 SYDVKM. The CDR3 sequence: CASSLADLLMNTEAFF. Here the CDR3 DNA reads TGTGCCAGCAGTTTGGCAGATCTTCTCATGAACACTGAAGCTTTCTTT.

The gene calls are TRBV5-6 and TRBJ1-2; D is possibly TRBD1 (6 bases). From germline, CDR1 is SGHDT and CDR2 YYEEEE. The V end was cut by 1 base, the J end by 8 bases, with 24 bases between. The CDR3 contains 17 residues. CDR3 coding DNA: TGTGCCAGCAGCTTGTACGCCGATAAACAGGGTTTTGAAGGCTACACCTTC. It yields the protein CASSLYADKQGFEGYTF.

This clonotype was observed many times. The V and J genes are TRBV19 and TRBJ1-2; tentative D call: TRBD1 (6 bases). The CDR3 sequence is 16 residues long. The V end lost 3 bases, the J end lost 0 bases, and 14 bases lay between the germline ends. In germline, CDR1 is LNHDA, CDR2 SQIVND (reference sequence). CDR3 region: CASSIGGSTSNYGYTF. CDR3 nucleotides: TGTGCCAGTAGTATCGGGGGCAGCACTTCTAACTATGGCTACACCTTC.

This clonotype has a count of ten or more. The J gene is TRBJ2-7, the V gene TRBV9; TRBD1 matches at 11 bases. Looked up from germline, CDR1 is SGDLS and CDR2 is YYNGEE. The trim removed 5 bases at V and 5 bases at J, leaving 6 bases unmatched. The CDR3 contains 14 residues. CDR3 bases: TGTGCCAGCAGTCGGACAGGGGGCAGGGACGAGCAGTACTTC. It translates to CASSRTGGRDEQYF. Variable domain in full (rest from reference TRBV9 and TRBJ2-7): DSGVTQTPKHLITATGQRVTLRCSPRSGDLSVYWYQQSLDQGLQFLIQYYNGEERAKGNILERFSAQQFPDLHSELNLSSLELGDSALYFCASSRTGGRDEQYFGPGTRLTVT.

This clonotype has a count of ten or more. V and J are TRBV19 and TRBJ1-5, with D possibly TRBD1 on 6 matching bases. The CDR3 is 14 amino acids. The germline CDR1 and CDR2 sequences are LNHDA and SQIVND (reference sequence). Trimming removed 3 bases from V and 3 bases from J, with 9 bases in between. The CDR3: CASSIGQINQPQHF. The CDR3 nucleotides are TGTGCCAGTAGTATTGGACAGATCAATCAGCCCCAGCATTTT.

This clonotype was seen at least ten times. The CDR3: CASSPVGTYNEQFF. The CDR3 bases are TGTGCCAGCAGCCCCGTGGGAACCTACAATGAGCAGTTCTTC. The V call is TRBV12-3 or TRBV12-4, the J call TRBJ2-1, with D unclear. The CDR3 is 14 amino acids. Deletions cut 6 bases from V and 2 bases from J, with 11 bases between.

About this clonotype: A far larger clone lies a single base away; this is likely a read error. The CDR3: CASSLALGSSYNEQFF. The CDR3 coding sequence is TGTGCCAGCAGCTTAGCTCTGGGGAGCTCCTACAATGAGCAGTTCTTC. This chain uses TRBV13 with TRBJ2-1, with TRBD2 as a possible D gene (5 bases). CDR3 length equals 16 residues. The V end was cut by 1 base, the J end by 0 bases, with 10 bases between. Germline V gene sequence: CDR1 PRHDT, CDR2 FYEKMQ (reference sequence).

The chain uses TRBV5-5 and TRBJ1-2, with 9 bases aligning to TRBD1. The CDR3 is made up of 14 amino acids. Germline V gives CDR1 SGHKS, CDR2 YYEKEE (reference sequence). V gave up 3 bases and J gave up 0 bases; unmatched junction bases: 0. The CDR3 region is CASSWDRANYGYTF. CDR3 DNA sequence: TGTGCCAGCAGCTGGGACAGGGCTAACTATGGCTACACCTTC.